Listed here are 20 T cell receptor beta chains from one sample, sequenced in a study of T-cell memory formation after mild COVID-19. Each CDR3 protein is one row after TCRdb ran MiXCR on the 5' RACE reads. The sample records 450,000 to 650,000 distinct CDR3 sequences, 15% to 20% being singletons. The sequenced sample was PBMCs or a T cell subset sorted from them (not recorded which). Every receptor here comes from an adult woman who had mild COVID-19 (a few samples of this study predate the infection). Cell type and time point are not known.

About this clonotype itself: One end of the junction varies from germline; a read error may be responsible. The rearrangement uses TRBV12-3 or TRBV12-4 and TRBJ2-7; D gene ambiguous. The CDR3 sequence is 13 residues long. The CDR3 loop is CDSSLWGTYEQYF. Here the CDR3 DNA reads TGTGACAGCAGTTTGTGGGGAACCTACGAGCAGTACTTC.

There are a few counts of this clonotype. The V and J genes are TRBV5-6 and TRBJ2-2; 11 nucleotides match TRBD2. The germline CDR1 and CDR2 sequences are SGHDT and YYEEEE. V lost 6 bases and J lost 3; bases outside the gene matches: 13. CDR3 length: 18 amino acids. The CDR3, as DNA: TGTGCCAGCACTATAGCGGGAGGGCCCCTCCGAGACACCGGGGAGCTGTTTTTT. This encodes CASTIAGGPLRDTGELFF.

This clonotype has just a few counts. This rearrangement joins TRBV4-1 to TRBJ2-3; D unclear. The CDR3 consists of 12 residues. V lost 3 bases to trimming and J lost 6 bases, with 7 bases between them. Germline loops: CDR1 MGHRA, CDR2 YSYEKL. The CDR3 loop is CASSHLRDTQYF. The CDR3 nucleotides read TGCGCCAGCAGCCATCTCCGGGATACGCAGTATTTT.

In this sample, this clonotype turned up a few times. This chain connects TRBV3-1 to TRBJ2-7; 7 positions match TRBD2. This CDR3 has 14 residues. J was trimmed by 6 bases and V by 4 bases; bases with no gene match: 9. Germline V CDR1 and CDR2: LGHDT, YNNKEL (reference sequence). The DNA for the CDR3 is TGTGCCAGCAGCCGAGGTCGGGAGGTTAGCGAGCAGTACTTC. Translating gives CASSRGREVSEQYF.

The V gene is TRBV9, the J gene TRBJ1-2, with a tentative D call TRBD1 (6 bases). The CDR3 runs to 15 residues. The V and J ends lost 0 bases and 8 bases respectively, with 17 bases between them. Germline assignment: CDR1 SGDLS and CDR2 YYNGEE. CDR3 amino acids: CASSVGNRDWRGYTF. CDR3 DNA: TGTGCCAGCAGCGTAGGAAACAGGGACTGGCGCGGCTACACCTTC.

This clonotype was picked up a small number of times. CDR3 loop: CASNLGLNYGYTF. DNA of the CDR3: TGTGCCAGCAACCTAGGACTGAACTATGGCTACACCTTC. This chain connects TRBV12-3 or TRBV12-4 to TRBJ1-2; D not certain. This CDR3 region has 13 residues. V shed 7 bases and J shed 2 bases, with 11 bases lying between them.

This clonotype was counted between two and nine times. V and J are TRBV24-1 and TRBJ2-7, with 8 bases aligning to TRBD1. The CDR3 covers 15 residues. Germline trimming cut 4 bases from V and 2 bases from J; bases unmatched to any gene: 6. The germline CDR1 and CDR2 sequences are KGHDR and SFDVKD. The CDR3 protein is CATSEGQGATYEQYF. CDR3 in DNA: TGTGCCACCAGTGAGGGGCAGGGGGCCACCTACGAGCAGTACTTC.

The chain carries TRBV6-5 and TRBJ2-2; D not resolved. The V gene's germline CDR1 is MNHEY and CDR2 SVGAGI. V lost 0 bases and J lost 6, with 11 bases in between. CDR3 length: 15 amino acids. CDR3: CASSYSRSKPGELFF. CDR3 coding DNA: TGTGCCAGCAGTTACTCCCGGTCCAAGCCCGGGGAGCTGTTTTTT.

This rearrangement joins TRBV30 to TRBJ2-7, with D possibly matching TRBD1 (8 bases). CDR1 and CDR2 from the germline V gene are GTSNPN and SVGIG (reference sequence). Trimming removed 7 bases at V and 2 bases at J, with 15 bases between. This CDR3 comprises 13 residues. This CDR3 reads CAYHRGGPYEQYF. The CDR3 DNA follows: TGTGCCTATCACAGGGGGGGTCCCTACGAGCAGTACTTC.

This clonotype was detected a few times. The chain joins TRBV12-3 or TRBV12-4 to TRBJ2-3; TRBD1 aligns across 8 bases. The V gene end was trimmed by 5 bases and the J gene end by 5 bases; junction bases not matched to a gene: 6. This CDR3 is built from 14 residues. The CDR3 here is CASSLRTGRDTQYF. The CDR3 DNA reads as TGTGCCAGCAGTCTCCGGACAGGGCGAGATACGCAGTATTTT.

This clonotype was detected ten times or more. This chain connects TRBV5-1 to TRBJ2-1; the match to TRBD2 covers 8 bases. Germline values: CDR1 SGHRS, CDR2 YFSETQ. V dropped 5 bases and J dropped 4; count of bases not matched to a gene: 2. The CDR3 has 13 amino acids. The CDR3 sequence is CASRASGYNEQFF. In DNA form, the CDR3 reads TGCGCCAGCAGGGCTAGCGGGTACAATGAGCAGTTCTTC.

This clonotype was recorded a few times. The chain joins TRBV6-5 to TRBJ2-7; no reliable D call. CDR3 length equals 13 residues. Germline V gene data show CDR1 as MNHEY and CDR2 as SVGAGI. The ends were cut back, 2 bases at V and 0 bases at J, with 5 bases in the middle. In DNA form, the CDR3 reads TGTGCCAGCAGTTACGGGGTCTCCTACGAGCAGTACTTC. Translated: CASSYGVSYEQYF.

This clonotype was counted only a few times. V usage is TRBV6-1 and J usage is TRBJ2-1; TRBD2 matches 7 bases. V shed 2 bases and J 0 bases; nucleotides not matched to a gene: 1. Germline-derived CDR1 and CDR2 are MNHNS and SASEGT. This CDR3 has 15 amino acids. CDR3 sequence (DNA): TGTGCCAGCAGTGAACTAGCGGACTCCTACAATGAGCAGTTCTTC. Residues: CASSELADSYNEQFF.

This clonotype was seen repeatedly, ten times or more. The chain recombines TRBV9 with TRBJ2-3; D unclear. V lost 0 bases to trimming and J lost 3 bases, with 5 bases between them. This CDR3 has 13 amino acids. Germline CDR1 SGDLS, CDR2 YYNGEE. The CDR3 is CASSVGVTDTQYF. The CDR3 nucleotides read TGTGCCAGCAGCGTAGGGGTAACAGATACGCAGTATTTT.

This clonotype was seen a few times. The genes are TRBV12-3 or TRBV12-4 and TRBJ2-1; TRBD1 might be the D (5 bases). V lost 5 bases, J lost 4 bases, and 9 bases lay in between. The CDR3 is 13 amino acids. The CDR3 coding sequence is TGTGCCAGCAGTATTAAGGGGTACAATGAGCAGTTCTTC. It encodes CASSIKGYNEQFF.

This clonotype was seen a handful of times. The rearrangement joins TRBV5-1 to TRBJ2-3; 12 bases match TRBD2. V shed 2 bases, J shed 0 bases, and the junction held 10 bases outside the gene matches. This CDR3 contains 19 residues. Looked up from germline, CDR1 is SGHRS and CDR2 is YFSETQ. CDR3 sequence: CASSFLLAGGKTSTDTQYF. The DNA of the CDR3 is TGCGCCAGCAGCTTCTTACTAGCGGGGGGCAAAACTAGCACAGATACGCAGTATTTT. Complete variable domain (other parts from reference TRBV5-1 and TRBJ2-3): KAGVTQTPRYLIKTRGQQVTLSCSPISGHRSVSWYQQTPGQGLQFLFEYFSETQRNKGNFPGRFSGRQFSNSRSEMNVSTLELGDSALYLCASSFLLAGGKTSTDTQYFGPGTRLTVL.

Only a few counts were recorded for this clonotype. V gene TRBV6-2 or TRBV6-3 combines with J gene TRBJ2-3; D is unresolved. V was trimmed by 4 bases and J by 2 bases, leaving 16 bases between them. CDR3 length equals 16 residues. CDR1 and CDR2 from the germline V gene are MNHEY and SVGEGT. The DNA for the CDR3 is TGTGCCAGCAGTTCCCTCGGCAAGGGAACCACAGATACGCAGTATTTT. Protein sequence: CASSSLGKGTTDTQYF.

The CDR3 bases are TGTGCCAGCAGCCAAGAGGTTGGCGGGGACTCCTACAATGAGCAGTTCTTC. It encodes CASSQEVGGDSYNEQFF. The genes are TRBV4-2 and TRBJ2-1; TRBD2 is a possible D gene (6 bases). This CDR3 is built from 17 residues. CDR1 is LGHNA, CDR2 YNFKEQ, per germline. V lost 0 bases and J 0 bases, leaving 12 bases between the germline ends.

The chain combines TRBV5-1 with TRBJ2-3; D is unresolved. V was trimmed by 0 bases and J by 5 bases, leaving 10 bases between them. The germline CDR1 and CDR2 sequences are SGHRS and YFSETQ. The CDR3 runs 14 residues. The CDR3 reads CASSLVPARDTQYF. CDR3 DNA sequence: TGCGCCAGCAGCTTGGTCCCCGCGCGAGATACGCAGTATTTT.

This chain joins TRBV12-3 or TRBV12-4 and TRBJ1-3; D remains ambiguous. V shed 5 bases and J shed 0 bases, with 17 bases lying between them. This CDR3 contains 17 residues. CDR3 sequence reads: CASSRRQGPTSGNTIYF. DNA of the CDR3: TGTGCCAGCAGTCGCCGCCAAGGACCGACCTCTGGAAACACCATATATTTT.